This TCR beta chain came from a study of regulatory T cells in long-lasting Graves disease. Study summary: Persistence in Graves' disease required over 5 years of antithyroid drugs plus positive TSH receptor antibodies.

HTBI primers from iRepertoire and Arm-PCR of CDR3 regions yielded the TCR beta libraries. Each CDR3 protein gets one entry after TCRdb re-called the multiplex PCR reads with MiXCR. Of around 430,000 distinct CDR3 sequences listed, about 22% are singletons. Remarks on this clonotype: What it recognizes is unknown.

Study results and caveats: The study examined only peripheral blood, not thyroid tissue. Favored gene segments in persistent disease were TRBV28, TRBJ1-2 and TRBJ2-5.

This CDR3 region has 18 residues. Losses at the gene ends were 2 bases for V and 5 bases for J; bases not matched to a gene: 11. The germline V gene has CDR1 MNHEY and CDR2 SVGAGI. Time point: persistent/refractory GD, antithyroid drugs over 5 years with positive TRAb. Preparation of the TCR library used RNA extracted from PBMCs. An endocrinology department located in Xi'an, China, was where the patients came from. The chain joins TRBV6-5 to TRBJ2-2; 10 bases are a match to TRBD1. The sequencing here drew on peripheral blood mononuclear cells (PBMCs), taken when the disease was refractory, from a patient treated with antithyroid drugs. This TCR was sampled from a female donor with Graves disease. The CDR3 reads CASSYTFTRTGGTGELFF. CDR3 sequence (DNA): TGTGCCAGCAGTTACACCTTTACCCGGACAGGGGGGACCGGGGAGCTGTTTTTT.